The entry below describes one T cell receptor (beta chain). This sample was included in a study of cytomegalovirus exposure and HLA in healthy donors. Germline loops: CDR1 SGHAT, CDR2 FQNNGV. Trimming shortened V by 8 bases and J by 2 bases, and 16 bases separated the two germline ends. This CDR3 is 14 amino acids long. The PCR employed 60 Vbeta primers together with 13 Jbeta primers. Assay: immunoSEQ multiplex PCR; the TCRdb copy retains only in-frame clones and omits some. The sample records under 250,000 clones, about 78% being singletons. The sequence was obtained from a male donor in good health and CMV-seronegative. The sequenced sample consisted of PBMCs. The chain has TRBV11-2 and TRBJ2-7; D may be TRBD1 (6 bases). The CDR3 sequence: CASSPPPGAYEQYF. CDR3 bases: TGTGCCAGCTCCCCACCCCCAGGGGCCTACGAGCAGTACTTC.